The next 14 T cell receptor beta chains were all read from a single sample in a study of post-analysis software for immune sequencing data. Study-level results: In patients, 4 to 6 TRBV segments were more frequent than in controls, with TRBV5-6, TRBV5-1 and TRBV20-1 among them.

The antigens for these receptors are not known. Incorporated into the TCR beta cDNA libraries were unique molecular identifiers, which served to reduce PCR and sequencing biases. One entry per CDR3 protein results from TCRdb running MiXCR on the PCR reads. Of roughly 180,000 distinct CDR3 sequences in the sample, over 25% were seen once. Sequencing was done on a sample of blood. The receptors derive from a girl aged 10 to 17 with multiple sclerosis.

This clonotype was detected ten times or more. The chain carries TRBV20-1 and TRBJ2-5, with D possibly TRBD1 on 5 matching bases. Germline loops: CDR1 DFQATT, CDR2 SNEGSKA (reference sequence). Trimming left V 5 bases short and J 1 base short, with 8 bases between. CDR3 length: 12 amino acids. Here the CDR3 DNA reads TGCAGTGCTCAGACAGCCCAAGAGACCCAGTACTTC. It translates to CSAQTAQETQYF.

This clonotype was counted only a few times. DNA of the CDR3: TGTGCCAGCAGCGTCTCTAGTCGCTCCTACGAGCAGTACTTC. This encodes CASSVSSRSYEQYF. The rearrangement links TRBV9 to TRBJ2-7; D is ambiguous. This CDR3 spans 14 amino acids. V shed 2 bases and J shed 0 bases, with 9 bases lying between them. Germline values: CDR1 SGDLS, CDR2 YYNGEE.

This clonotype occurred many times. V usage is TRBV6-5 and J usage is TRBJ2-7; D not certain. The CDR3 sequence is 14 residues long. Trimming shortened V by 5 bases and J by 0 bases, and 11 bases separated the two germline ends. The germline V gene encodes CDR1 MNHEY and CDR2 SVGAGI. The CDR3, as DNA: TGTGCCAGCAGTCAAAGGCAATTCTCCTACGAGCAGTACTTC. Its translation is CASSQRQFSYEQYF.

On this clonotype itself: A much larger clone lies a single base off, so this may be a read error. The V gene is TRBV6-1, the J gene TRBJ2-3; TRBD2 agrees at 7 bases. Unmatched junction bases numbered 13, after V lost 8 bases and J lost 5 bases. This CDR3 contains 15 residues. Germline values: CDR1 MNHNS, CDR2 SASEGT. The CDR3 DNA reads as TGTGCCAGCTCTCTGCGGGAGTTGGGAGGAGATACGCAGTATTTT. Its protein product is CASSLRELGGDTQYF.

V and J are TRBV20-1 and TRBJ2-7; D is ambiguous. V was trimmed by 6 bases and J by 3 bases, leaving 27 bases between them. CDR1 and CDR2 (germline): DFQATT, SNEGSKA (reference sequence). The CDR3 covers 17 residues. The CDR3 region is CSATYLGPKSVDYEQYF. CDR3 sequence (DNA): TGCAGTGCCACATACCTAGGACCTAAATCCGTGGACTACGAGCAGTACTTC.

This chain uses TRBV5-6 with TRBJ2-2; 8 bases are a match to TRBD2. CDR1 is SGHDT and CDR2 is YYEEEE in the germline V gene. This CDR3 is 16 amino acids long. Unmatched junction bases numbered 14, after V lost 5 bases and J lost 8 bases. In DNA, the CDR3 is TGTGCCAGCAGAACGACTAGCGTGGGCCAAGTGGGGGAGCTGTTTTTT. The encoded protein is CASRTTSVGQVGELFF.

Notes on this clonotype: A much larger clone lies one base from this, so it may be a read error. This rearrangement joins TRBV20-1 to TRBJ1-1, with a weak D call TRBD1 (5 bases). Trimming stripped 1 base from V and 1 base from J, with 10 bases between. The CDR3 sequence is 14 residues long. Germline CDR1 is DFQATT and CDR2 is SNEGSKA (reference sequence). CDR3 sequence (DNA): TGCAGTGCTAGAGGGGGGGGAGGGAACACTGAAGCTTTCTTT. This translates into CSARGGGGNTEAFF.

This clonotype was found many times. The chain couples TRBV28 to TRBJ2-7; TRBD1 matches at 8 bases. Per germline, CDR1 MDHEN and CDR2 SYDVKM. J lost 3 bases, V lost 7 bases, and 5 bases had no gene match. The CDR3 covers 13 residues. The CDR3, as DNA: TGTGCCAGCAAGGGACAGGTATTCTACGAGCAGTACTTC. Amino acid sequence: CASKGQVFYEQYF.

V usage is TRBV7-2 and J usage is TRBJ2-7; TRBD1 might be the D (6 bases). Germline CDR1 reads SGHTA; CDR2 reads FQGNSA. This CDR3 has 15 amino acids. V was pared by 3 bases and J by 3 bases, with 15 bases between. Here the CDR3 DNA reads TGTGCCAGCAGCTTTCTCGGGACACCTGTCTACGAGCAGTACTTC. Its protein is CASSFLGTPVYEQYF.

This clonotype was observed many times. This rearrangement joins TRBV29-1 to TRBJ2-5; unclear D gene. V lost 6 bases and J lost 2, with 10 bases in between. CDR3 length equals 12 residues. Per germline, CDR1 SQVTM and CDR2 ANQGSEA. The CDR3 reads CSVVAGQETQYF. CDR3 sequence (DNA): TGCAGCGTCGTGGCTGGGCAAGAGACCCAGTACTTC.

The table lists this clonotype with a count of one. Possible read error: a much larger clone is one base away. The V and J genes are TRBV20-1 and TRBJ1-2; D remains unclear. CDR1 is DFQATT and CDR2 is SNEGSKA in the germline V gene (reference sequence). This CDR3 is 13 amino acids long. The DNA of the CDR3 is TGCAGTGCTAGAGATGCAGCTAACTATGGCTACATCTTC. It codes for CSARDAANYGYIF.

This clonotype was observed a few times. This chain links TRBV28 with TRBJ2-1; possibly TRBD2 for D (8 bases). Trimming took off 5 bases at V and 5 bases at J, with 16 bases between the two ends. The CDR3 is 15 amino acids. Germline V lookup: CDR1 MDHEN, CDR2 SYDVKM. CDR3 in DNA: TGTGCCAGCAGTCTCCCCGGGAGGGGGCACAATGAGCAGTTCTTC. Translation gives CASSLPGRGHNEQFF.

J is TRBJ2-1 and V is TRBV10-3; 12 bases are shared with TRBD2. V shed 5 bases, J shed 7 bases, and the junction held 9 bases outside the gene matches. Germline CDR1 is ENHRY and CDR2 is SYGVKD. The CDR3 loop spans 16 amino acids. Here the CDR3 reads CAISTTRGTSGNEQFF. The CDR3 nucleotides are TGTGCCATCAGTACCACGAGAGGGACTAGCGGGAATGAGCAGTTCTTC.

This clonotype was observed a few times. This rearrangement joins TRBV12-3 or TRBV12-4 to TRBJ1-1; no clear D. CDR3 size: 12 residues. V dropped 8 bases and J dropped 6 bases, with 13 bases sitting between them. CDR3 sequence reads: CASGPIGAEAFF. CDR3 nucleotide sequence: TGTGCCAGCGGACCTATCGGGGCTGAAGCTTTCTTT.